Listed below are T cell receptor beta chains from one sample, sequenced in a study of control samples from healthy donors and cancer patients. Assay: immunoSEQ multiplex PCR; the TCRdb copy retains only in-frame clones and omits some. The sample lists 98,000 or so clones; around three quarters were seen once. Specimen: blood. The receptors stem from a woman in her twenties or thirties in good health. The CDR3 runs from the conserved cysteine through the conserved F or W. A D gene is named only where the DNA matches it firmly. Some rows have no size entry. The others give once, few or many, or a class for an expanded clone.

J gene | clone size | D gene | V gene | CDR3 DNA | CDR3 protein
TRBJ1-2 | - | - | TRBV6-5 | TGTGCCAGCCCGAGTGGCAGGCTCTATGGCTACACCTTC | CASPSGRLYGYTF
TRBJ1-1 | - | TRBD1 | TRBV7-2 | TGTGCCAGCAGCTTGCGGACAGGGGGCGCCCAGGGGGCTTTCTTT | CASSLRTGGAQGAFF
TRBJ1-2 | - | - | TRBV18 | TGTGCCAGCTCACCCAAGACCAATGATGGCTACACCTTC | CASSPKTNDGYTF
TRBJ2-1 | - | - | TRBV5-1 | TGCGCCAGCAAAAGGGATTTAAGCGAGCAGTTCTTC | CASKRDLSEQFF
TRBJ2-1 | once | - | TRBV6-5 | TGTGCCAGCAGTTACGGGGGGCCCCACAATGAGCAGTTCTTC | CASSYGGPHNEQFF
TRBJ2-7 | - | - | TRBV19 | TGTGCCAGTAGTATAGCGTTGGGGAGATCCTACGAGCAGTACTTC | CASSIALGRSYEQYF
TRBJ1-1 | - | TRBD1 | TRBV19 | TGTGCCAGTAGTATCCGAGGGGGCGCGTACACTGAAGCTTTCTTT | CASSIRGGAYTEAFF
TRBJ1-3 | - | TRBD1 | TRBV3-1/TRBV3-2 | TGTGCCAGCAGCCAGGGACAGCACGAGGGAAACACCATATATTTT | CASSQGQHEGNTIYF
TRBJ2-2 | - | - | TRBV7-2 | TGTGCCAGCAGCTTAGAAGGGAGTCGGAACACCGGGGAGCTGTTTTTT | CASSLEGSRNTGELFF
TRBJ1-5 | - | - | TRBV6-5 | TGTGCCAGCAGTAAGATGGGCAATCAGCCCCAGCATTTT | CASSKMGNQPQHF
TRBJ2-3 | - | TRBD2 | TRBV6-4 | TGTGCCAGCAGTGACGCTAGCGGGGGGGCTTCAGATACGCAGTATTTT | CASSDASGGASDTQYF
TRBJ2-2 | - | - | TRBV12-5 | TGTGCTAGTGGTTTCGGGGGCCTAAGCACCGGGGAGCTGTTTTTT | CASGFGGLSTGELFF
TRBJ2-3 | - | TRBD1 | TRBV30 | TGTGCCTGGACATCGATACAGGGGCAGGGGGATACGCAGTATTTT | CAWTSIQGQGDTQYF
TRBJ1-2 | - | - | TRBV2 | TGTGCCAGCAGGGTAGGGCCCAACTATGGCTACACCTTC | CASRVGPNYGYTF
TRBJ2-7 | - | TRBD1 | TRBV16 | TGTGCCAGCAGCCGGGACAGCTCCTACGAGCAGTACTTC | CASSRDSSYEQYF
TRBJ1-1 | - | TRBD1 | TRBV6-2/TRBV6-3 | TGTGCCAGCAGTTACTCACTGGGACAGGCGAACACTGAAGCTTTCTTT | CASSYSLGQANTEAFF
TRBJ1-2 | - | - | TRBV29-1 | TGCAGCGTTGGTGATCCTGGCTACACCTTC | CSVGDPGYTF
TRBJ1-4 | - | TRBD1 | TRBV18 | TGTGCCAGCTCAGCGACAGGGGGGGAGAATGAAAAACTGTTTTTT | CASSATGGENEKLFF
TRBJ2-3 | - | TRBD2 | TRBV7-2 | TGTGCCAGCAGCAACATCCTAGCGGGGGGCCATGCAGATACGCAGTATTTT | CASSNILAGGHADTQYF
TRBJ1-2 | - | TRBD1 | TRBV3-1/TRBV3-2 | TGTGCCAGCAGCCACCCAGGGGGGGCTAACTATGGCTACACCTTC | CASSHPGGANYGYTF
TRBJ2-1 | - | TRBD1 | TRBV5-8 | TGTGCCAGCAGCTTGGAGGACAGGGGGCGAAATGAGCAGTTCTTC | CASSLEDRGRNEQFF
TRBJ2-7 | - | - | TRBV15 | - | CATSRDNSAPGSSEQYF
TRBJ2-5 | - | TRBD2 | TRBV4-2 | TGTGCCAGCAGCCAAGTCGGGACCGGGGGGGCGGAGACCCAGTACTTC | CASSQVGTGGAETQYF
TRBJ1-2 | - | TRBD1 | TRBV10-3 | TGTGCCATCAAAGAGGGGGCGGGAGGCTACACCTTC | CAIKEGAGGYTF
TRBJ1-2 | - | - | TRBV5-6 | TGTGCCAGCAGCTTGGCCGGTCCTTCGAGTGGCTACACCTTC | CASSLAGPSSGYTF
TRBJ2-5 | once | - | TRBV6-1 | TGTGCCAGCAGTGAAATGGGCATCGGGGTTGGCCAAGAGACCCAGTACTTC | CASSEMGIGVGQETQYF
TRBJ1-1 | once | - | TRBV6-5 | TGTGCCAGCAGCCTACAGGGCGGCACTGAAGCTTTCTTT | CASSLQGGTEAFF
TRBJ2-7 | - | TRBD1 | TRBV29-1 | TGCAGCGTTGATGTGGGACAGGGGTTGCGCGAGCAGTACTTC | CSVDVGQGLREQYF
TRBJ1-5 | - | - | TRBV5-8 | TGTGCCAGCAGCCCATCCCAGAGGACCGACGGGGATCAGCCCCAGCATTTT | CASSPSQRTDGDQPQHF
TRBJ1-1 | few | - | TRBV6-5 | TGTGCCAGCAGCCAGGGGAGGAACACTGAAGCTTTCTTT | CASSQGRNTEAFF
TRBJ1-1 | - | - | TRBV14 | TGTGCCAGCAGCCCAAACAGCATTGAAGCTTTCTTT | CASSPNSIEAFF
TRBJ2-2 | - | TRBD1 | TRBV11-2 | TGTGCCAGCAAGGGACAGTCTTACACCGGGGAGCTGTTTTTT | CASKGQSYTGELFF
TRBJ1-2 | - | - | TRBV3-1/TRBV3-2 | TGTGCCAGCAGCCAAGATCTGAGGGGCAGGGGACTCTTC | CASSQDLRGRGLF
TRBJ1-5 | - | - | TRBV12-5 | TGTGCTAGTGGTTTGGTACTCGGGGGGCTAAATAGCAATCAGCCCCAGCATTTT | CASGLVLGGLNSNQPQHF
TRBJ2-3 | few | - | TRBV5-1 | TGCGCCAGCAGCTTGGAGGGGGGCACAGATACGCAGTATTTT | CASSLEGGTDTQYF
TRBJ1-6 | - | - | TRBV2 | TGTGCCAGCATGGTAATTTCACCCCTCCACTTT | CASMVISPLHF
TRBJ1-1 | - | TRBD1 | TRBV6-8 | TGTGCCAGCAGTTACGGACAGGGGGTAATGAACACTGAAGCTTTCTTT | CASSYGQGVMNTEAFF
TRBJ1-5 | - | - | TRBV13 | TGTGCCAGCAGCTCGCAAGGGGAGGGCAATCAGCCCCAGCATTTT | CASSSQGEGNQPQHF
TRBJ2-7 | - | - | TRBV6-6 | TGTGCCAGCAGTTACTCAGTAGCACAGGCGATCTACGAGCAGTACTTC | CASSYSVAQAIYEQYF
TRBJ1-2 | - | - | TRBV5-4 | TGTGCCAGCAGCTCATCCGGGACCTTCAACTATGGCTACACCTTC | CASSSSGTFNYGYTF
TRBJ1-2 | - | - | TRBV2 | TGTGCCAGCACCATGGGAGTTACTAACTATGGCTACACCTTC | CASTMGVTNYGYTF
TRBJ1-2 | few | - | TRBV5-4 | TGTGCCAGCAGCGCGGACAGAAGCGATGGCTACACCTTC | CASSADRSDGYTF
TRBJ2-1 | - | - | TRBV30 | TGTGCCTGGAGTTCATCTAAGCTGGAACCCTACTCCTACAATGAGCAGTTCTTC | CAWSSSKLEPYSYNEQFF
TRBJ2-5 | - | TRBD2 | TRBV6-2/TRBV6-3 | TGTGCCAGTAGCGGGGGGACTGGAGAGACCCAGTACTTC | CASSGGTGETQYF
TRBJ2-7 | - | TRBD1 | TRBV29-1 | TGCAGCGTTTTTATAGAGGCCGGGACAGCTACCTCCTACGAGCAGTACTTC | CSVFIEAGTATSYEQYF
TRBJ2-3 | - | - | TRBV5-6 | TGTGCCAGCAGCTTGGATTCAGGGCACACAGATACGCAGTATTTT | CASSLDSGHTDTQYF
TRBJ2-1 | - | TRBD2 | TRBV5-4 | TGTGCCAGCACCTCCGGGACTAGCTACAATGAGCAGTTCTTC | CASTSGTSYNEQFF
TRBJ2-7 | - | - | TRBV27 | TGTGCCAGCAGTTTAAGGATGGGCGAGCAGTACTTC | CASSLRMGEQYF
TRBJ2-3 | - | - | TRBV12-5 | TGTGCTAGTGGTTTGGTACGGACAGGGAGGGGCACAGATACGCAGTATTTT | CASGLVRTGRGTDTQYF
TRBJ2-1 | - | TRBD1 | TRBV2 | TGTGCCAGCAGTCCCGGGACAGGGCTATACAATGAGCAGTTCTTC | CASSPGTGLYNEQFF
TRBJ2-2 | - | - | TRBV6-5 | TGTGCCAGCAGTTACTCAGGGTCCGGGGAGCTGTTTTTT | CASSYSGSGELFF
TRBJ1-1 | - | TRBD1 | TRBV7-8 | TGTGCCAGCAGCTTAGACGACAGGGGCCAGAAAGCTTTCTTT | CASSLDDRGQKAFF
TRBJ1-2 | - | - | TRBV12-2 | TGTGCAAGTCGGATAACAGGGAAGGCTAACTATGGCTACACCTTC | CASRITGKANYGYTF
TRBJ2-3 | - | TRBD1 | TRBV6-2/TRBV6-3 | TGTGCCAGCAGTTACTCGTCCGTCGCTACAGGGGGGAGCACAGATACGCAGTATTTT | CASSYSSVATGGSTDTQYF
TRBJ1-2 | - | TRBD1 | TRBV3-1/TRBV3-2 | TGTGCCAGCAGCCGGTCCGGGACAGGGGGCGATGGCTACACCTTC | CASSRSGTGGDGYTF
TRBJ2-7 | - | TRBD1 | TRBV20-1 | TGCAGTGCTAGTAGGGTCAGGGGGACCTACGAGCAGTACTTC | CSASRVRGTYEQYF
TRBJ2-4 | - | - | TRBV6-6 | TGTGCCAGCAGTTCCGAAAAACAGGTGGTCAAAAACATTCAGTACTTC | CASSSEKQVVKNIQYF
TRBJ2-3 | once | - | TRBV25-1 | TGTGCCAGCAGTGAAAGGCGGCTCACAGATACGCAGTATTTT | CASSERRLTDTQYF
TRBJ2-3 | few | - | TRBV19 | TGTGCCAGTAGTATCCGGGCCGGCAGGGTTAAAGATACGCAGTATTTT | CASSIRAGRVKDTQYF
TRBJ2-2 | once | - | TRBV19 | TGTGCCAGTAGTATAGTCACAGGGAACACCGGGGAGCTGTTTTTT | CASSIVTGNTGELFF